The 26 T cell receptor beta chains reported below all come from one sample, sequenced in a study of blood T cells in healthy people across ages. Together with a sample-barcoded 5' primer, a J-beta primer mix was included in a second PCR lasting roughly 6 to 12 cycles. From the 5' RACE reads, TCRdb called clonotypes with MiXCR, one entry per CDR3 protein. The sample lists 700,000 to 900,000 distinct CDR3 sequences; roughly 25% were seen once. The same sample was also used in a study of T cells of mothers and their children.

Sequencing was carried out using blood. These receptor sequences come from a boy aged 5-17 years in good health.

This chain connects TRBV7-9 to TRBJ2-5; TRBD2 is a possible D gene (5 bases). V was shortened by 5 bases and J by 2 bases, with 12 bases between the two germline ends. Germline CDR1 and CDR2: SEHNR and FQNEAQ (reference sequence). CDR3 length equals 14 residues. CDR3 bases: TGTGCCAGCAGCCGCGGGCACAGTCAAGAGACCCAGTACTTC. This codes for CASSRGHSQETQYF.

This clonotype appeared a few times. The chain uses TRBV2 and TRBJ1-2, with D perhaps matching TRBD1 (6 bases). The CDR3 covers 13 residues. V shed 8 bases and J shed 8 bases, with 18 bases lying between them. Germline lookup yields CDR1 SNHLY and CDR2 FYNNEI. The DNA for the CDR3 is TGTGCCAGCCCTAGGGAGGCAGGGGTCGGCTACACCTTC. Translated, it gives CASPREAGVGYTF.

In its sample, this clonotype was seen a few times. This rearrangement joins TRBV20-1 to TRBJ1-1, with D hard to call. The germline V and J ends were trimmed by 0 bases and 4 bases, with 12 bases remaining between them. Germline assignment: CDR1 DFQATT and CDR2 SNEGSKA (reference sequence). The CDR3 has 14 residues. The CDR3 bases are TGCAGTGCTAGAGATCGAACCGTAAGCACTGAAGCTTTCTTT. Translation gives CSARDRTVSTEAFF.

The chain uses TRBV14 and TRBJ2-1; TRBD1 is a possible D gene (6 bases). Deletions cut 2 bases from V and 4 bases from J, with 15 bases between. The germline V gene encodes CDR1 SGHDN and CDR2 FVKESK. The CDR3 has 16 amino acids. The CDR3: CASSQHTGSVYNEQFF. CDR3 sequence (DNA): TGTGCCAGCAGCCAACATACAGGGTCGGTTTACAATGAGCAGTTCTTC. The whole variable domain, remainder taken from reference TRBV14 and TRBJ2-1, is EAGVTQFPSHSVIEKGQTVTLRCDPISGHDNLYWYRRVMGKEIKFLLHFVKESKQDESGMPNNRFLAERTGGTYSTLKVQPAELEDSGVYFCASSQHTGSVYNEQFFGPGTRLTVL.

The V and J genes are TRBV6-4 and TRBJ2-3, with TRBD2 matching over 14 bases. V trimming: 6 bases; J trimming: 4 bases; junction bases outside the gene matches: 6. Germline V gives CDR1 MRHNA, CDR2 SNTAGT. The CDR3 length is 16 residues. CDR3 sequence (DNA): TGTGCCAGCAGGACGACTAGCGGGGGGGCCCCAGATACGCAGTATTTT. Translation gives CASRTTSGGAPDTQYF.

The gene calls are TRBV5-1 and TRBJ2-2; D uncertain. CDR3 length: 19 amino acids. Deletions cut 0 bases from V and 1 base from J, with 19 bases between. The V gene's germline CDR1 is SGHRS and CDR2 YFSETQ. The CDR3 loop is CASSLVPVMVSGNTGELFF. CDR3 DNA: TGCGCCAGCAGCTTGGTTCCAGTGATGGTATCAGGGAACACCGGGGAGCTGTTTTTT.

This clonotype was counted a few times. The V gene is TRBV10-3, the J gene TRBJ2-1; 8 positions agree with TRBD2. Germline CDR1 is ENHRY and CDR2 is SYGVKD. With 10 bases clipped from V and 5 bases from J, the junction kept 10 bases outside the gene matches. The CDR3 length is 14 residues. The CDR3 spells CATSVRGDNNEQFF. In nucleotides, the CDR3 is TGTGCCACCTCCGTGCGGGGGGACAACAATGAGCAGTTCTTC.

At least ten counts were recorded for this clonotype. The junction differs from germline at one of its ends, possibly a read error. V is TRBV5-1 and J is TRBJ2-6, with unresolved D. Germline V gene lookup returns CDR1 SGHRS and CDR2 YFSETQ. CDR3 length: 14 residues. The CDR3 DNA is TGTGCCAGCAGCTTAGGTGGTGGGGCCAACGTCCTGACTTTC. It codes for CASSLGGGANVLTF.

The chain uses TRBV6-5 and TRBJ2-7; D is unclear. Trimming took 6 bases from V and 2 from J, leaving 14 bases between them. The germline V gene has CDR1 MNHEY and CDR2 SVGAGI. The CDR3 has 14 amino acids. The CDR3 DNA reads TGTGCCAGCAGCCGAGAAGGGCGGACCTACGAGCAGTACTTC. It specifies CASSREGRTYEQYF.

The chain has TRBV28 and TRBJ2-5, with no clear D. Per germline, CDR1 MDHEN and CDR2 SYDVKM. V lost 4 bases and J lost 0, with 3 bases in between. CDR3 length: 12 amino acids. The CDR3 region is CASSWYQETQYF. DNA of the CDR3: TGTGCCAGCAGTTGGTACCAAGAGACCCAGTACTTC.

This clonotype has more than one count but fewer than ten. The chain recombines TRBV25-1 with TRBJ2-5; 8 bases are a match to TRBD1. The end of the DNA fits TRBJ2-1 better, so the J call may be wrong. This CDR3 is built from 13 residues. Looked up from germline, CDR1 is MGHDK and CDR2 is SYGVNS. CDR3: CASSERTGNEQFF. DNA for the CDR3: TGTGCCAGCAGTGAGCGGACAGGGAATGAGCAGTTCTTC.

In its sample, this clonotype was seen a few times. The chain recombines TRBV4-1 with TRBJ2-7; the match to TRBD1 covers 10 bases. CDR3 length: 16 amino acids. V lost 1 base and J lost 3; bases outside the gene matches: 6. CDR1 is MGHRA, CDR2 YSYEKL, per germline. CDR3 region: CASSQGPRDRGYEQYF. Written as DNA, the CDR3 is TGCGCCAGCAGCCAAGGTCCCCGGGACAGGGGCTACGAGCAGTACTTC.

The chain recombines TRBV20-1 with TRBJ1-5, with 8 bases aligning to TRBD1. The CDR3 is 15 amino acids. V gave up 5 bases and J gave up 2 bases; unmatched junction bases: 8. CDR1 and CDR2 (germline): DFQATT, SNEGSKA (reference sequence). CDR3 sequence (DNA): TGCAGTGCTCGACAGGGGAGGTGGGGCAATCAGCCCCAGCATTTT. Protein: CSARQGRWGNQPQHF.

V usage is TRBV30 and J usage is TRBJ2-1; no clear D. V shed 0 bases and J shed 1 base, with 10 bases lying between them. The CDR3 spans 15 residues. Germline CDR1 reads GTSNPN; CDR2 reads SVGIG (reference sequence). DNA of the CDR3: TGTGCCTGGAGTGTAGTTGGTGCATCCTACAATGAGCAGTTCTTC. Protein sequence: CAWSVVGASYNEQFF.

This chain joins TRBV10-3 and TRBJ2-5; either TRBD1 or TRBD2 may supply D (5 bases each). Judging by the DNA end, TRBJ2-7 fits better; the J call may be wrong. Germline-derived CDR1 and CDR2 are ENHRY and SYGVKD. The CDR3 sequence is 14 residues long. CDR3 coding DNA: TGTGCCACCGCTCGATCCAGGGAGCGGAGCGAGCAGTACTTC. This sequence encodes CATARSRERSEQYF.

The chain recombines TRBV2 with TRBJ2-3; 13 bases are a match to TRBD2. The CDR3 runs to 14 residues. With 9 bases clipped from V and 6 bases from J, the junction kept 6 bases outside the gene matches. Germline V gene data show CDR1 as SNHLY and CDR2 as FYNNEI. CDR3 coding DNA: TGTGCCAGTAGGACTAGCGGGGGACGGGATACGCAGTATTTT. It translates to CASRTSGGRDTQYF.

This chain connects TRBV7-2 to TRBJ2-3; D may be TRBD2 (6 bases). Germline CDR1 reads SGHTA; CDR2 reads FQGNSA. The V end was cut by 4 bases, the J end by 2 bases, with 13 bases between. There are 15 residues in the CDR3. CDR3 in amino acids: CASSWRGGDTDTQYF. Written as DNA, the CDR3 is TGTGCCAGCAGCTGGAGGGGCGGAGACACAGATACGCAGTATTTT.

The sample holds a few counts of this clonotype. The chain links TRBV5-1 to TRBJ1-1; D is possibly TRBD1 (5 bases). The length of the CDR3 is 15 residues. With 4 bases removed from V and 0 bases from J, the gap between germline ends came to 13 bases. Per the germline V gene, CDR1 is SGHRS and CDR2 is YFSETQ. The CDR3 DNA sequence: TGCGCCAGCAGCGCGGGGGGTGCCCTGAACACTGAAGCTTTCTTT. It translates to CASSAGGALNTEAFF.

The CDR3 region is CASSSQTGGLYNEQFF. The CDR3 DNA sequence: TGTGCCAGCAGTTCTCAGACAGGGGGCCTCTACAATGAGCAGTTCTTC. V usage is TRBV28 and J usage is TRBJ2-1, with TRBD1 matching over 10 bases. Per germline, CDR1 MDHEN and CDR2 SYDVKM. J lost 3 bases, V lost 4 bases, and 6 bases had no gene match. This CDR3 is 16 amino acids long.

The chain links TRBV29-1 to TRBJ1-1; D is unresolved. This CDR3 comprises 13 residues. Germline values: CDR1 SQVTM, CDR2 ANQGSEA. V lost 7 bases and J lost 4, with 16 bases in between. DNA of the CDR3: TGCAGCGGTAGGAGAGGTTGGAGCACTGAAGCTTTCTTT. It translates to CSGRRGWSTEAFF. The full variable domain, rest sourced from reference TRBV29-1 and TRBJ1-1, is SAVISQKPSRDICQRGTSLTIQCQVDSQVTMMFWYRQQPGQSLTLIATANQGSEATYESGFVIDKFPISRPNLTFSTLTVSNMSPEDSSIYLCSGRRGWSTEAFFGQGTRLTVV.

This clonotype came up a few times. This sequence joins TRBV20-1 and TRBJ2-7; 12 nucleotides match TRBD2. Germline V lookup: CDR1 DFQATT, CDR2 SNEGSKA (reference sequence). V lost 5 bases and J lost 7; bases outside the gene matches: 9. This CDR3 region has 14 residues. The CDR3 region is CSALASGGAEEQYF. CDR3 bases: TGCAGTGCTCTCGCTAGCGGGGGGGCGGAAGAGCAGTACTTC.

The chain has TRBV12-3 or TRBV12-4 and TRBJ1-5; D remains unclear. V lost 1 base and J 10 bases, leaving 8 bases between the germline ends. The CDR3 has 12 amino acids. The CDR3 coding sequence is TGTGCCAGCAGTTTAGGGATTGGACCCCAGCATTTT. It translates to CASSLGIGPQHF.

The chain couples TRBV7-9 to TRBJ2-7; 10 bases are a match to TRBD1. Germline assignment: CDR1 SEHNR and CDR2 FQNEAQ (reference sequence). Losses at the gene ends were 9 bases for V and 3 bases for J; bases not matched to a gene: 17. The CDR3 is 17 residues long. The CDR3 loop reads CASSPWGGQGGIYEQYF. The CDR3 coding sequence is TGTGCCAGTAGCCCATGGGGTGGACAGGGGGGAATCTACGAGCAGTACTTC.

CDR3 amino acids: CASSPRVGKNIQYF. Written as DNA, the CDR3 is TGTGCCAGCAGTCCCCGGGTAGGCAAAAACATTCAGTACTTC. This chain joins TRBV14 and TRBJ2-4, with D uncertain. V dropped 6 bases and J dropped 3 bases, with 12 bases sitting between them. The germline V gene has CDR1 SGHDN and CDR2 FVKESK. This CDR3 is built from 14 residues.

This clonotype turned up a few times. V gene TRBV4-2 combines with J gene TRBJ1-1, with D possibly matching TRBD1 (5 bases). Trimming took off 0 bases at V and 0 bases at J, with 8 bases between the two ends. There are 15 residues in the CDR3. Germline V gives CDR1 LGHNA, CDR2 YNFKEQ. CDR3 in amino acids: CASSQEQGLNTEAFF. CDR3 DNA: TGTGCCAGCAGCCAAGAGCAGGGATTGAACACTGAAGCTTTCTTT.

Details on this clonotype: A much larger clone differs from this one at a single base, so this may be a read error. The rearrangement uses TRBV7-9 and TRBJ2-7; D gene ambiguous. The CDR3 spans 11 residues. The germline CDR1 and CDR2 sequences are SEHNR and FQNEAQ (reference sequence). The CDR3 is CSSSLEAEQYF. In DNA form, the CDR3 reads TGTTCCAGCAGCTTAGAGGCAGAGCAGTACTTC.